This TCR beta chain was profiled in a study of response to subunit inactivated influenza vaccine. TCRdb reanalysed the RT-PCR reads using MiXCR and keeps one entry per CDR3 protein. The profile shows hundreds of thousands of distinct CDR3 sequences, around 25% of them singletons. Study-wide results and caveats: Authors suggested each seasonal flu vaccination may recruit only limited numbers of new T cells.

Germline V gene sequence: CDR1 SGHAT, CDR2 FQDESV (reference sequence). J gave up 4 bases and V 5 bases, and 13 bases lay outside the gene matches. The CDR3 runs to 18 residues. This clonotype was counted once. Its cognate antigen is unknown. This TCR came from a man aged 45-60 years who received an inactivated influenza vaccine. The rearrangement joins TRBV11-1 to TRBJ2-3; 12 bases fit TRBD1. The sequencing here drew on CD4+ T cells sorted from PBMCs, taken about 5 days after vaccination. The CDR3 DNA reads TGTGCCAGCAGCCCAGGGACAGGGGGCGCAAAATTGTCAGATACGCAGTATTTT. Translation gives CASSPGTGGAKLSDTQYF.